A selection of T cell receptor beta chains follows, all from one sample in a study of metastatic and nonmetastatic thyroid tumors. TCRdb reanalyzed the PCR reads via MiXCR. The profile shows 35,000 to 45,000 clones, about 3.3% of them singletons. What was sequenced was blood. The receptors come from a female donor with papillary thyroid cancer or a benign thyroid nodule (not recorded which). Some clones in this sample may be carry-over from other donors' samples. Both conserved end residues are trimmed from each CDR3. Each record gives: V gene, CDR3 length, J gene, CDR3 protein.

V gene: TRBV18
CDR3 length: 17
J gene: TRBJ2-1
CDR3 protein: ASSPTGGLAGVGYNEQF

V gene: TRBV20-1
CDR3 length: 13
J gene: TRBJ2-7
CDR3 protein: SARDWRGVQDEQY

V gene: TRBV7-8
CDR3 length: 13
J gene: TRBJ1-2
CDR3 protein: ASSPGAEAIGGYT

V gene: TRBV19
CDR3 length: 14
J gene: TRBJ2-3
CDR3 protein: ASSSLGGTSTDTQY

V gene: TRBV24-1
CDR3 length: 13
J gene: TRBJ1-5
CDR3 protein: ATSDTDSTNQPQH

V gene: TRBV7-2
CDR3 length: 12
J gene: TRBJ2-3
CDR3 protein: ASSLGGGEDTQY

V gene: TRBV20-1
CDR3 length: 15
J gene: TRBJ2-1
CDR3 protein: SARALSKGVSHNEQF

V gene: TRBV6-1
CDR3 length: 12
J gene: TRBJ2-7
CDR3 protein: ASSVGDRGYEQY

V gene: TRBV30
CDR3 length: 12
J gene: TRBJ1-5
CDR3 protein: AWGNIGQGQPQH

V gene: TRBV12-3/TRBV12-4
CDR3 length: 11
J gene: TRBJ2-7
CDR3 protein: ASRWTEVGEQY

V gene: TRBV5-1
CDR3 length: 15
J gene: TRBJ2-2
CDR3 protein: ASGLGAGQTNTGELF

V gene: TRBV6-1
CDR3 length: 12
J gene: TRBJ2-7
CDR3 protein: ASTQRLDSYEQY

V gene: TRBV11-1
CDR3 length: 12
J gene: TRBJ2-5
CDR3 protein: ASSPLDRVQTQY

V gene: TRBV3-1
CDR3 length: 13
J gene: TRBJ2-5
CDR3 protein: ASSQEGLRQETQY

V gene: TRBV7-3
CDR3 length: 13
J gene: TRBJ2-3
CDR3 protein: ASSLAPGSTDTQY

V gene: TRBV30
CDR3 length: 11
J gene: TRBJ1-5
CDR3 protein: AWSAGGYQPQH

V gene: TRBV5-4
CDR3 length: 12
J gene: TRBJ1-4
CDR3 protein: ASSPGQRPEKLF

V gene: TRBV6-2/TRBV6-3
CDR3 length: 12
J gene: TRBJ1-6
CDR3 protein: ASSWDRVESPLH